This entry concerns a single T cell receptor beta chain. The antigen is undetermined. This sample is part of a study of a mutant IDH1 vaccine in newly diagnosed glioma. Turning to the study itself: Following radiotherapy alone, or alongside temozolomide cycles, vaccination was started after an interval of 4-6 weeks. Sex distribution of treated patients was about 60% male and 37.5% female; mean age was around 40 years.

Time point here: week 47, end of study. The study gave 300 ug of mutant IDH1 20-mer peptide per vaccine dose, with topical imiquimod. Patients carried new grade 3 or 4 IDH1-mutant astrocytomas lacking nuclear ATRX. The data were produced by immunoSEQ multiplex PCR, yet TCRdb's version contains in-frame clones alone and is incomplete. This table holds around 84,000 clones, 80% to 90% found once. The sample consisted of PBMCs, taken from a glioma patient whose treatment included an IDH1 peptide vaccine. The sequence came from a man in his forties or fifties with glioma.

The CDR3 sequence is CASSLAGTSSYEQYF. The CDR3 nucleotides read TGTGCCAGCAGCTTAGCTGGGACATCCTCCTACGAGCAGTACTTC. The genes are TRBV7-9 and TRBJ2-7; tentatively, D is TRBD1 (6 bases). The length of the CDR3 is 15 residues. CDR1 and CDR2 from the germline V gene are SEHNR and FQNEAQ (reference sequence). Between the trimmed V and J ends, which lost 0 bases and 0 bases, there was a span of 9 bases.